This T cell receptor (beta chain) was identified during a study of shared clonotypes between healthy human individuals (dated by TCRdb to the early 2020s). With respect to the entire study: The cohort comprised two women and three men aged 18 to 49 years. Blood TCR repertoires of five healthy adults were deeply sequenced to estimate repertoire size and the extent of clonotype sharing between individuals. To increase sequencing depth and limit assay-specific biases, different laboratories used diverse techniques to prepare libraries and sequence TCR repertoires. Per donor, leukapheresis produced somewhere between about 0.9 and 10 billion PBMCs. For each donor, three plates each were used for CD4 naive and CD4 memory, two plates were used for CD8 naive, and one plate was used for CD8 memory. The paper as a whole reports these results and caveats: Compared with non-shared clonotypes, clonotypes shared by all four sorted-subset donors had higher generation probabilities. Rarefaction of sorted-subset datasets indicated incomplete sequencing despite the large sequencing depth. Sharing across several donors was observed for 5% to 6.5% of naive CD4, 3% to 4% of naive CD8, 2% to 2.5% of memory CD4, and about 0.4% of memory CD8 clonotypes. Sampling was restricted to blood, and TCR repertoires in tissue are likely to differ from TCR repertoires in blood. Pairwise subsampling led to the expectation that sequencing depth would affect the degree of clonotype sharing among donors. The small number of donors limited the genetic and exposure-history diversity represented. Naive subsets generally had larger estimated clonotype richness than memory subsets.

Using the deep immunoSEQ assay, multiplex PCR amplified TCR CDR3 regions from genomic DNA. Extracted genomic DNA from each cell subset was spread evenly across all wells of several immunoSEQ 96-well plates, with each plate serving as a replicate. For sorted subsets, each replicate PCR was loaded with around 200 ng genomic DNA, equivalent to about 30,000 T cell genomes. Purified libraries were measured with a Qubit 3.0 fluorometer, size-checked on a Bioanalyzer 2100, and measured again with the KAPA Library Quantification kit. Each immunoSEQ 96-well plate was sequenced on its own single-read 150-cycle Illumina NextSeq 550 flow cell. The source study handled its data this way. Because the immunoSEQ output held only junctional sequences and lacked quality scores, the filtering could not match the filtering applied to full-length reads. Sequences were annotated with PyIR, a Python wrapper for IgBLAST v1.9, using IMGT germline references to assign V/J genes and CDR3. Any read was removed if the V/J assignment was weak (E-value above 1e-6), the CDR3 was missing, or the read contained stop codons, out-of-frame junctions, or ambiguous translated residues. V3J clonotypes were defined as sequences sharing an identical inferred V gene, J gene, and CDR3 amino acid sequence. Percentage overlap between repertoires was calculated by dividing the number of shared unique clonotypes by the size of the smaller repertoire. Richness of each repertoire was evaluated using RTK rarefaction, the Chao1 estimator, and Recon v2.1 estimates of unobserved clonotypes. OLGA was used to compute generation probabilities for all TCRbeta clonotypes that the gDNA method yielded from a few donors. Drawn from immuneACCESS, this table holds only the in-frame rearrangements with V and J called that TCRdb kept. Clones are partly lost; checked studies trace under half to an unresolved V gene and leave the rest unexplained. V and J calls plus clone size are reproduced from that table; the DNA served to infer D and trimming. The table for this sample lists about 2.4 million clones; over 85% of them were counted only once. The top ten hold 0.36% of the sample.

This clone appeared a few times. Its antigen target is currently unknown. Base qualities are not recorded, but no much larger clone differs from it by a single base. The donors were healthy, HIV-negative adults with no recently reported acute infections or vaccinations. All donors were Caucasian adults living in Nashville, Tennessee, USA. CD4+ T cells were enriched through magnetic negative selection, after which naive cells were positively selected on CD45RA and the remaining negative fraction served as the memory subset. Blood was obtained by leukapheresis, after which PBMCs were separated by Ficoll-Histopaque density gradient centrifugation and cryopreserved in liquid nitrogen vapor phase. Purity and quantity of every magnetically sorted T cell population were checked by analytical flow cytometry. Each sorted fraction had its genomic DNA isolated and then quantified by UV absorbance on a Nanodrop 2000c.

Per the germline V gene, ENHRY is the CDR1 and SYGVKD is the CDR2. From cysteine to phenylalanine, the CDR3 is 13 amino acids long. Only the CDR3 region is kept as DNA, spanning 39 bases read in frame from base 1. V drops 0 bases and J drops 8 bases, leaving 10 bases in between. The chain joins TRBV10-3 to TRBJ1-2, with the D gene too uncertain to name. The sample was naive CD4+ T cells from PBMCs. The cell subset or site tag for this specimen amounts to: CD45RA+ positively selected. This sequence originates from a man aged 18 to 30 in good health. Some clones in this sample may be carry-over from other donors' samples. DNA sequence: TGTGCCATCAGTGAGTCACTAGGGTCCGGCTACACCTTC. This encodes CAISESLGSGYTF.